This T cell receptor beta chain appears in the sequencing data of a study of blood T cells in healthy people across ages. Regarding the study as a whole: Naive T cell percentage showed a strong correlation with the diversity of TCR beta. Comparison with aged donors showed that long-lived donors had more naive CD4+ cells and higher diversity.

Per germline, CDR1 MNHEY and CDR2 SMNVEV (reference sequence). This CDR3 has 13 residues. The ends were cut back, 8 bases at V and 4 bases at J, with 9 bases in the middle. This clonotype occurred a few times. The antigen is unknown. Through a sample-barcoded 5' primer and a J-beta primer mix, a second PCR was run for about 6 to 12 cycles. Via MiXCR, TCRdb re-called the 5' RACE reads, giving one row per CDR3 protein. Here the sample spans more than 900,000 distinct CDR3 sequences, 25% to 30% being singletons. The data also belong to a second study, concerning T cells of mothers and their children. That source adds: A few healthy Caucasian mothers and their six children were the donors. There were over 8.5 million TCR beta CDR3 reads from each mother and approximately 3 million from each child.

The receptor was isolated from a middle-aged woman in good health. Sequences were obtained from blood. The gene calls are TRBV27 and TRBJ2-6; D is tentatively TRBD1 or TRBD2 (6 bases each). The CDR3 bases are TGTGCCAGCCGCGGGACAGGGGCCAACGTCCTGACTTTC. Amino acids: CASRGTGANVLTF.